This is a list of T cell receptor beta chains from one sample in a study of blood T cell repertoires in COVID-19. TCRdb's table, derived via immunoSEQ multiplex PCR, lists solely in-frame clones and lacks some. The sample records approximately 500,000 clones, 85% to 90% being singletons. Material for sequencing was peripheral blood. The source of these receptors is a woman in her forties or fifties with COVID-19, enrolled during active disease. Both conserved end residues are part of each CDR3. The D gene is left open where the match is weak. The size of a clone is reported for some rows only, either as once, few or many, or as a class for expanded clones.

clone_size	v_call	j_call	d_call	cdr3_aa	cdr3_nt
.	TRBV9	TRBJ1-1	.	CASSVDFRYTEAFF	TGTGCCAGCAGCGTAGACTTCCGGTACACTGAAGCTTTCTTT
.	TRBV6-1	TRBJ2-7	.	CASSENRGPEQYF	TGTGCCAGCAGTGAAAATCGAGGTCCCGAGCAGTACTTC
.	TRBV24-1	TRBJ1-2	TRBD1	CATSGPSDRDYGYTF	TGTGCCACCAGTGGCCCTTCGGACAGGGACTATGGCTACACCTTC
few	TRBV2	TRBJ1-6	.	CASGFGENSPLHF	TGTGCCAGCGGTTTCGGGGAAAATTCACCCCTCCACTTT
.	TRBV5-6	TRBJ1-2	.	CASSSRQINYGYTF	TGTGCCAGCAGCTCGAGACAGATCAACTATGGCTACACCTTC
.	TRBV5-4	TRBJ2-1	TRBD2	CASSLFAGGTYNEQFF	TGTGCCAGCAGCTTGTTCGCGGGGGGAACCTACAATGAGCAGTTCTTC
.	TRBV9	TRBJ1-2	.	CASSVDQGQGGYTF	TGTGCCAGCAGCGTAGACCAGGGACAAGGAGGCTACACCTTC
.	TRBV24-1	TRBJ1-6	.	CATSDPNTGGNSPLHF	TGTGCCACCAGTGATCCTAACACGGGAGGCAATTCACCCCTCCACTTT
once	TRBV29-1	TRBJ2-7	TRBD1	CSVEGQGNDGQYF	TGCAGCGTGGAGGGACAGGGGAACGACGGGCAGTACTTC
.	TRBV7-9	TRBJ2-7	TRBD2	CASSPMAGLAAESYEQYF	TGTGCCAGCAGCCCTATGGCGGGACTAGCGGCCGAGTCCTACGAGCAGTACTTC
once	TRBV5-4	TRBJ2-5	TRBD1	CASSLGRTGGEETQYF	TGTGCCAGCAGCTTGGGGAGGACAGGGGGCGAAGAGACCCAGTACTTC
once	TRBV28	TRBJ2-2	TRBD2	CASSIPGLAGGLGELFF	TGTGCCAGCAGCATCCCCGGACTAGCGGGGGGGCTCGGGGAGCTGTTTTTT
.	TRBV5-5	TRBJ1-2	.	CASSLAYGQSYGYTF	TGTGCCAGCAGCTTGGCCTACGGACAGAGTTATGGCTACACCTTC
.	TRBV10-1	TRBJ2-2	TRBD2	CASSRTSGVTGELFF	TGCGCCAGCAGTCGGACTAGCGGGGTTACCGGGGAGCTGTTTTTT
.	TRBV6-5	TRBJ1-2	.	CASSYSRPEGGYTF	TGTGCCAGCAGTTACTCGCGGCCGGAGGGTGGCTACACCTTC
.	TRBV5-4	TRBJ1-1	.	CASSLGQLTEAFF	TGTGCCAGCAGCTTGGGACAGCTCACTGAAGCTTTCTTT
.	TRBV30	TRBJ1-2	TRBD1	CAWTGQVSAGYTF	TGTGCCTGGACCGGACAGGTGTCAGCCGGCTACACCTTC
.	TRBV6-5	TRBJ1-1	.	CASSTRTEAFF	TGTGCCAGCAGTACCCGGACAGAGGCTTTCTTT
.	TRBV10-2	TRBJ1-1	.	CASSPGDTEAFF	TGCGCCAGCAGTCCCGGGGACACTGAAGCTTTCTTT
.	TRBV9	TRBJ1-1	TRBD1	CASSFGTGGNTEAFF	TGTGCCAGCAGCTTCGGGACAGGAGGGAACACTGAAGCTTTCTTT
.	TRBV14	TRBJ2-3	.	CASSHLTGPSTDTQYF	TGTGCCAGCAGCCACTTGACAGGACCTAGCACAGATACGCAGTATTTT
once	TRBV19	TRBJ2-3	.	CASSSGPPQADTQYF	TGTGCCAGTAGTTCGGGCCCTCCACAGGCAGATACGCAGTATTTT
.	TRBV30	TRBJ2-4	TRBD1	CAWRQQGAKNIQYF	TGTGCCTGGAGGCAACAGGGGGCCAAAAACATTCAGTACTTC
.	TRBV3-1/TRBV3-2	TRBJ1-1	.	CASSGGGPQAFF	TGTGCCAGCAGCGGGGGAGGCCCACAAGCTTTCTTT
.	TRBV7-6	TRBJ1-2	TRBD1	CASSYIQGFRGYTF	TGTGCCAGCAGCTATATACAGGGGTTCCGCGGCTACACCTTC
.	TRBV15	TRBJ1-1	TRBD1	CATSRPGQGRDTEAFF	TGTGCCACCAGCAGACCAGGACAGGGAAGGGACACTGAAGCTTTCTTT
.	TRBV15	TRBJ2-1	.	CATSTGTGPYNEQFF	TGTGCCACCTCAACCGGGACTGGCCCCTACAATGAGCAGTTCTTC
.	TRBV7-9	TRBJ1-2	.	CASSAVSYGYTF	TGTGCCAGCAGCGCCGTGAGCTATGGCTACACCTTC
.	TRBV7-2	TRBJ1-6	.	CASSLAQGSSGSPLHF	TGTGCCAGCAGCTTAGCGCAGGGGTCGAGTGGTTCACCCCTCCACTTT
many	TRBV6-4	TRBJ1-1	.	CASSEQGSTEAFF	TGTGCCAGCAGTGAGCAGGGAAGCACTGAAGCTTTCTTT
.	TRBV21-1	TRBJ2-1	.	CAIFSLYRLVNEQFF	TGTGCCATTTTCTCCCTCTACAGGTTGGTAAATGAGCAGTTCTTC
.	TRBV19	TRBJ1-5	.	CATVGQGLGSNQPQHF	TGTGCCACCGTGGGGCAAGGCTTGGGTAGCAATCAGCCCCAGCATTTT
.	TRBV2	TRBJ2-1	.	CASRVLAPRGNEQFF	TGTGCCAGCAGGGTCCTAGCGCCCCGCGGCAATGAGCAGTTCTTC
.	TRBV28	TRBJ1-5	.	CASSSGGSYSNQPQHF	TGTGCCAGCAGTTCCGGAGGGAGCTATAGCAATCAGCCCCAGCATTTT
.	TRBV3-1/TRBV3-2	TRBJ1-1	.	CASSHGSGTEAFF	TGTGCCAGCAGCCACGGGAGTGGGACTGAAGCTTTCTTT
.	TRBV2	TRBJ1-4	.	CASQTERNEKLFF	TGTGCCAGCCAGACAGAAAGAAATGAAAAACTGTTTTTT
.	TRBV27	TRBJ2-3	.	CASSPPAASTDTQYF	TGTGCCAGCAGCCCACCCGCGGCTAGCACAGATACGCAGTATTTT
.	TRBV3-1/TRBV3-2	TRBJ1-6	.	CASTKGVGSPLHF	TGTGCCAGCACTAAGGGGGTTGGCTCACCCCTCCACTTT
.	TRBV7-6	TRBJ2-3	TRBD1	CASSLKGQVIDTQYF	TGTGCCAGCAGCTTAAAGGGACAGGTCATAGATACGCAGTATTTT
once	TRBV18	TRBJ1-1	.	CASSPRGSNTEAFF	TGTGCCAGCTCTCCCCGGGGATCGAACACTGAAGCTTTCTTT
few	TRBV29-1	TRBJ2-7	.	CSVEDRVSYEQYF	TGCAGCGTTGAAGATCGGGTCAGTTACGAGCAGTACTTC
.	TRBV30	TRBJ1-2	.	CAWSRRNYGYTF	TGTGCCTGGAGTCGGAGGAACTATGGCTACACCTTC
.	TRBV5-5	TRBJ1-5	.	CASSKGVGNQPQHF	TGTGCCAGCAGCAAAGGGGTCGGGAATCAGCCCCAGCATTTT
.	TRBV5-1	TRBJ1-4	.	CASSLGQGEKLFF	TGCGCCAGCAGCTTGGGGCAGGGGGAAAAACTGTTTTTT
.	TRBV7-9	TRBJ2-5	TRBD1	CASSRTGEETQYF	TGTGCCAGCAGCCGGACAGGGGAAGAGACCCAGTACTTC
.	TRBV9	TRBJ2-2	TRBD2	CASSGGGNTGELFF	TGTGCCAGCAGCGGCGGGGGGAACACCGGGGAGCTGTTTTTT
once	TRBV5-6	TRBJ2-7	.	CASSRVDSYEQYF	TGTGCCAGCAGCCGGGTCGACTCCTACGAGCAGTACTTC
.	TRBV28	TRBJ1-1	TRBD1	CASSQGAYTEAFF	TGTGCCAGCAGTCAGGGGGCCTACACTGAAGCTTTCTTT
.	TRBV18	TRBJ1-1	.	CASSRGQTNTEAFF	TGTGCCAGCTCTCGCGGACAGACGAACACTGAAGCTTTCTTT
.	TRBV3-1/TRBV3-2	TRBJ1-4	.	CASSLQSRQGKLFF	TGTGCCAGCAGCCTACAGAGCAGACAAGGAAAACTGTTTTTT
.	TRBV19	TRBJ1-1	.	CASSLEGFEAEAFF	TGTGCCAGTAGTCTTGAGGGCTTCGAAGCTGAAGCTTTCTTT
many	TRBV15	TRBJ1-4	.	CATRDNNEKLFF	TGTGCCACCCGGGATAATAATGAAAAACTGTTTTTT